This T cell receptor beta chain comes out of a study of PD-L1 blockade in urothelial cancer. At the level of the study: Blood samples had a median of approximately 150,000 T cells, some 83,000 unique TCRs, and clonality approximately 0.086. Study findings and constraints: Survival was better when pretreatment blood TCR clonality fell below the median. Greater 3-week expansion of tumor-associated blood clones was recorded for durable-benefit patients.

As regards this clone: The antigen remains undetermined.

TCR analog templates of synthetic origin were spiked into each PCR. Measured with immunoSEQ multiplex PCR; TCRdb has only the in-frame clones, and not every one. The sample yields 35,000 to 45,000 clones, 88% seen once. As for time point: pretreatment peripheral blood. Germline V CDR1 and CDR2: LNHDA, SQIVND (reference sequence). The CDR3 has 13 residues. V was pared by 6 bases and J by 11 bases, with 9 bases of the junction left unmatched. This sequence joins TRBV19 and TRBJ1-1; 10 positions agree with TRBD1. The specimen comprised PBMCs, sampled around atezolizumab (anti-PD-L1) treatment. The TCR originated in a donor at least 40 years old with urothelial cancer. The CDR3 DNA is TGTGCCAGTAGCATTCGCGGGACAGGGGAGGCTTTCTTT. It specifies CASSIRGTGEAFF.